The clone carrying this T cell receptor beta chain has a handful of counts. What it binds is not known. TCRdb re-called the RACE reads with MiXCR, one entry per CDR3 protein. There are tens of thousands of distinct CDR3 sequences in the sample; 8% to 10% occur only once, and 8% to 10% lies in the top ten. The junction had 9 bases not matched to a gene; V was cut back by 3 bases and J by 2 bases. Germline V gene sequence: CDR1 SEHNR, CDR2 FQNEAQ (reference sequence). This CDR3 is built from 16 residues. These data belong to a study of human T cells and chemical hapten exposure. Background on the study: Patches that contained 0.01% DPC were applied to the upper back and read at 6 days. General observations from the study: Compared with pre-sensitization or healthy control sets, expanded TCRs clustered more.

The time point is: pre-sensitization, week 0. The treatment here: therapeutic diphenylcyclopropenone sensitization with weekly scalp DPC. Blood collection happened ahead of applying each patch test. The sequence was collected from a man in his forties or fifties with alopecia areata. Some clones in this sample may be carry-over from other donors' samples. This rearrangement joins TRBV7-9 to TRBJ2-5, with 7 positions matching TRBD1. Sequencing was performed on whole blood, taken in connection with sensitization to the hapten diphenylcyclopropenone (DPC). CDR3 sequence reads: CASSFLTGILQETQYF. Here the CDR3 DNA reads TGTGCCAGCAGCTTCCTGACAGGGATACTACAAGAGACCCAGTACTTC.